The 16 T cell receptor beta chains listed next were all sequenced from one sample in a study of blood T cell repertoires in COVID-19. The data were produced by immunoSEQ multiplex PCR, yet TCRdb's version contains in-frame clones alone and is incomplete. The sample carries 60,000 to 85,000 clones, roughly three quarters recorded once. Sequenced sample: peripheral blood. Receptors originate from a human donor in a cohort sampled during active COVID-19.

The rearrangement uses TRBV6-5 and TRBJ1-1, with D possibly TRBD1 on 5 matching bases. The CDR3 runs 14 residues. Germline lookup yields CDR1 MNHEY and CDR2 SVGAGI. V lost 0 bases and J lost 1, with 6 bases in between. In DNA, the CDR3 is TGTGCCAGCAGTTACTCGCAGGGGAACACTGAAGCTTTCTTT. Translation: CASSYSQGNTEAFF.

The chain carries TRBV6-5 and TRBJ1-5; possible D gene TRBD1, 5 bases. Germline CDR1 reads MNHEY; CDR2 reads SVGAGI. This CDR3 is built from 14 residues. The germline V and J ends were trimmed by 8 bases and 1 base, with 12 bases remaining between them. CDR3 region: CASVAGRSNQPQHF. Written as DNA, the CDR3 is TGTGCCAGCGTGGCAGGGAGGAGCAATCAGCCCCAGCATTTT.

The V gene is TRBV6-5, the J gene TRBJ2-7, with D perhaps matching TRBD1 (6 bases). This CDR3 region has 13 residues. Germline-derived CDR1 and CDR2 are MNHEY and SVGAGI. V lost 9 bases and J 0 bases, leaving 12 bases between the germline ends. The chain's CDR3 is CASKRGSSYEQYF. CDR3 sequence (DNA): TGTGCCAGTAAAAGGGGGAGCTCCTACGAGCAGTACTTC.

J is TRBJ2-5 and V is TRBV10-3; D call uncertain. The end of the DNA aligns better with TRBJ2-7, so the J call may be wrong. The CDR3 runs to 11 residues. Germline V gene sequence: CDR1 ENHRY, CDR2 SYGVKD. The CDR3 DNA reads TGTGCCATCAGTGATTATGCCGAGCAGTACTTC. Its protein is CAISDYAEQYF.

The rearrangement joins TRBV19 to TRBJ1-5; 9 positions match TRBD1. Trimming removed 4 bases from V and 1 base from J; junction bases left unmatched: 2. Germline CDR1 reads LNHDA; CDR2 reads SQIVND (reference sequence). The CDR3 has 15 residues. The CDR3 nucleotides read TGTGCCAGTAGTAGGGACAGGGAGAGCAATCAGCCCCAGCATTTT. It is translated as CASSRDRESNQPQHF. Full variable domain (remainder filled in from reference TRBV19 and TRBJ1-5): DGGITQSPKYLFRKEGQNVTLSCEQNLNHDAMYWYRQDPGQGLRLIYYSQIVNDFQKGDIAEGYSVSREKKESFPLTVTSAQKNPTAFYLCASSRDRESNQPQHFGDGTRLSIL.

V usage is TRBV7-2 and J usage is TRBJ2-3; 9 nucleotides match TRBD2. Trimming removed 4 bases from V and 3 bases from J; junction bases left unmatched: 2. Germline V CDR1 and CDR2: SGHTA, FQGNSA. The CDR3 is 14 residues long. The CDR3 DNA reads TGTGCCAGCAGCTCCAGCGGGGGGACAGATACGCAGTATTTT. It codes for CASSSSGGTDTQYF. Full variable domain (rest looked up from reference TRBV7-2 and TRBJ2-3): GAGVSQSPSNKVTEKGKDVELRCDPISGHTALYWYRQSLGQGLEFLIYFQGNSAPDKSGLPSDRFSAERTGGSVSTLTIQRTQQEDSAVYLCASSSSGGTDTQYFGPGTRLTVL.

The chain recombines TRBV9 with TRBJ1-4, with D hard to call. CDR3 length: 15 residues. Trimming cost V 3 bases and J 1 base, with 10 bases left between them. CDR1 and CDR2 from the germline V gene are SGDLS and YYNGEE. As DNA, the CDR3 is TGTGCCAGCAGCGGCTTCGAGGGAACTAATGAAAAACTGTTTTTT. It yields the protein CASSGFEGTNEKLFF.

The count of this clone is one. The chain uses TRBV6-2 or TRBV6-3 and TRBJ2-1; 11 nucleotides align to TRBD2. Germline values: CDR1 MNHEY, CDR2 SVGEGT. The CDR3 runs to 19 residues. V dropped 2 bases and J dropped 6; count of bases not matched to a gene: 15. This CDR3 is CASSYPAPVLAGAPNEQFF. The CDR3, as DNA: TGTGCCAGCAGTTACCCGGCCCCCGTACTAGCGGGGGCCCCCAATGAGCAGTTCTTC.

The V call is TRBV6-2 or TRBV6-3, the J call TRBJ1-1, with 9 bases that match TRBD1. V trimming: 2 bases; J trimming: 0 bases; junction bases outside the gene matches: 10. Germline CDR1 is MNHEY and CDR2 is SVGEGT. The CDR3 contains 18 residues. CDR3 nucleotide sequence: TGTGCCAGCAGTTACACTACCGGGACAGGGCAAATGAACACTGAAGCTTTCTTT. Translated, it gives CASSYTTGTGQMNTEAFF.

By sample share, this clone is medium-sized. This chain links TRBV19 with TRBJ2-1; 10 bases agree with TRBD2. V lost 6 bases and J lost 8; bases outside the gene matches: 16. This CDR3 has 17 residues. The germline V gene has CDR1 LNHDA and CDR2 SQIVND (reference sequence). This chain's CDR3 is CASRPFTSGKMIHEQFF. As DNA, the CDR3 is TGTGCCAGTAGACCATTTACTAGCGGGAAGATGATCCATGAGCAGTTCTTC. The full variable domain, rest sourced from reference TRBV19 and TRBJ2-1, is DGGITQSPKYLFRKEGQNVTLSCEQNLNHDAMYWYRQDPGQGLRLIYYSQIVNDFQKGDIAEGYSVSREKKESFPLTVTSAQKNPTAFYLCASRPFTSGKMIHEQFFGPGTRLTVL.

This sequence joins TRBV30 and TRBJ2-7; D possibly corresponds to TRBD2 (5 bases). Trimming shortened V by 3 bases and J by 9 bases, and 15 bases separated the two germline ends. The germline CDR1 and CDR2 sequences are GTSNPN and SVGIG (reference sequence). The CDR3 is 12 residues long. For the CDR3, the DNA is TGTGCCTGGAGCCCCAGGACCCGGGGGCAGTACTTC. Translated, it gives CAWSPRTRGQYF.

The chain carries TRBV27 and TRBJ2-7; the match to TRBD1 covers 8 bases. The CDR3 is 15 residues long. V gave up 6 bases and J gave up 2 bases; unmatched junction bases: 9. Germline values: CDR1 MNHEY, CDR2 SMNVEV (reference sequence). The CDR3 reads CASRDRVSGPYEQYF. CDR3 sequence (DNA): TGTGCCAGCAGGGACAGGGTCTCGGGCCCCTACGAGCAGTACTTC.

CDR3 in amino acids: CASSWGTANSPLHF. CDR3 DNA sequence: TGTGCCAGCAGCTGGGGGACAGCTAATTCACCCCTCCACTTT. The V and J genes are TRBV5-6 and TRBJ1-6; 7 positions match TRBD1. The CDR3 has 14 residues. The V gene's germline CDR1 is SGHDT and CDR2 YYEEEE. With 3 bases clipped from V and 6 bases from J, the junction kept 3 bases outside the gene matches.

CDR3 nucleotides: TGTGCCACCAGCAGATCCTGGGGTAGCGGGAATGGGGGTGAGCAGTTCTTC. Translated: CATSRSWGSGNGGEQFF. This rearrangement joins TRBV15 to TRBJ2-1; 8 bases fit TRBD2. The CDR3 is 17 residues long. Germline values: CDR1 LNHNV, CDR2 YYDKDF (reference sequence). Unmatched junction bases numbered 15, after V lost 2 bases and J lost 9 bases.

This clone was observed many times. The V gene is TRBV4-1, the J gene TRBJ2-1, with 10 bases fitting TRBD1. Trimming removed 7 bases from V and 2 bases from J; junction bases left unmatched: 5. Germline-derived CDR1 and CDR2 are MGHRA and YSYEKL. The CDR3 totals 15 residues. In DNA, the CDR3 is TGCGCCAGCACCTCAGGACAGGGGGCCTACAATGAGCAGTTCTTC. It specifies CASTSGQGAYNEQFF.

The chain is built from TRBV6-6 and TRBJ1-5; 9 nucleotides match TRBD1. The CDR3 contains 16 residues. CDR1 MNHNY and CDR2 SVGAGI come from the germline V gene (reference sequence). With 5 bases clipped from V and 7 bases from J, the junction kept 12 bases outside the gene matches. CDR3 sequence: CASSNPTGGRVQPQHF. The CDR3 DNA is TGTGCCAGCAGTAACCCCACAGGGGGCCGGGTGCAGCCCCAGCATTTT.